Presented here are 23 T cell receptor beta chains from one specimen sequenced in a study of OX40 agonist ivuxolimab in advanced cancers. Some clones are missing from TCRdb's copy, which holds only in-frame ones; the method was immunoSEQ multiplex PCR. This sample carries 95,000 to 100,000 clones, about 84% of them seen once, and the ten largest clones take roughly 5.8%. The specimen comprised CD4+ or CD8+ T cells sorted from blood, sampled in a trial of the OX40 agonist ivuxolimab. All receptors come from an adult with an advanced solid tumor such as melanoma, head and neck, liver or kidney cancer.

This clone was detected only a few times. DNA for the CDR3: TGTGCCATCAGTCCCGGGGAGGCCAAAAACATTCAGTACTTC. Translated: CAISPGEAKNIQYF. The rearrangement joins TRBV10-3 to TRBJ2-4; possible D gene TRBD2, 5 bases. Germline lookup yields CDR1 ENHRY and CDR2 SYGVKD. The V and J ends lost 5 bases and 1 base respectively, with 9 bases between them. This CDR3 comprises 14 residues.

The chain uses TRBV4-2 and TRBJ2-3, with 10 positions matching TRBD2. V lost 4 bases to trimming and J lost 0 bases; unmatched junction nucleotides: 1. CDR1 and CDR2 (germline): LGHNA, YNFKEQ. The CDR3 has 15 residues. The DNA for the CDR3 is TGTGCCAGCAGCCCTAGCGGGGGAAGCACAGATACGCAGTATTTT. It translates to CASSPSGGSTDTQYF.

The gene calls are TRBV5-6 and TRBJ1-6; D is possibly TRBD1 (5 bases). The V and J ends lost 0 bases and 8 bases respectively, with 15 bases between them. The CDR3 covers 16 residues. CDR1 and CDR2 from the germline V gene are SGHDT and YYEEEE. CDR3 loop: CASSLEGKAAYSPLHF. DNA of the CDR3: TGTGCCAGCAGCTTGGAGGGGAAGGCAGCCTATTCACCCCTCCACTTT.

As concerns this clone: Other DNA sequences within the sample encode an identical CDR3. The V call is TRBV7-9, the J call TRBJ2-7; 9 bases fit TRBD1. The CDR3 is made up of 15 amino acids. Germline trimming cut 1 base from V and 3 bases from J; bases unmatched to any gene: 4. Germline lookup yields CDR1 SEHNR and CDR2 FQNEAQ (reference sequence). The CDR3 loop is CASSLGSGQGYEQYF. The CDR3 bases are TGTGCCAGCAGCTTAGGCTCGGGACAGGGCTACGAGCAGTACTTC.

V is TRBV7-8 and J is TRBJ1-1; 8 bases are shared with TRBD1. The germline CDR1 and CDR2 sequences are SGHVS and FQNEAQ. J was trimmed by 0 bases and V by 5 bases; bases with no gene match: 8. The CDR3 has 16 residues. The CDR3 loop reads CASSERTGRLNTEAFF. CDR3 coding DNA: TGTGCCAGCAGCGAAAGGACAGGGCGGTTGAACACTGAAGCTTTCTTT.

The chain carries TRBV11-1 and TRBJ2-2; TRBD1 agrees at 8 bases. The CDR3 sequence is 17 residues long. Looked up from germline, CDR1 is SGHAT and CDR2 is FQDESV (reference sequence). Unmatched junction bases numbered 14, after V lost 7 bases and J lost 4 bases. Here the CDR3 reads CASTHLRTGPVTGELFF. The CDR3 nucleotides are TGTGCCAGCACCCACCTCCGGACAGGGCCGGTCACCGGGGAGCTGTTTTTT.

This clone was seen only a few times. The chain employs TRBV7-3 and TRBJ2-7; D is undetermined. V was shortened by 10 bases and J by 7 bases, with 17 bases between the two germline ends. Germline assignment: CDR1 SGHTA and CDR2 FQGTGA. CDR3 length: 12 residues. The CDR3 DNA reads as TGTGCCACTACAGAGAAATGGAGAGAGCAGTACTTC. Translation: CATTEKWREQYF.

The chain employs TRBV7-3 and TRBJ2-3, with TRBD1 as a possible D gene (6 bases). The V gene's germline CDR1 is SGHTA and CDR2 FQGTGA. Trimming took 4 bases from V and 5 from J, leaving 10 bases between them. The CDR3 has 13 residues. The CDR3 here is CASSSLQGDTQYF. CDR3 DNA sequence: TGTGCCAGCAGCTCTCTACAGGGAGATACGCAGTATTTT.

The chain joins TRBV7-8 to TRBJ1-2, with D unclear. Germline V gene data show CDR1 as SGHVS and CDR2 as FQNEAQ. The length of the CDR3 is 14 residues. V was trimmed by 0 bases and J by 5 bases, leaving 10 bases between them. DNA of the CDR3: TGTGCCAGCAGCTTAGCGCGGCAGGAGTATGGCTACACCTTC. This sequence encodes CASSLARQEYGYTF.

The chain has TRBV7-9 and TRBJ2-5; tentatively, D is TRBD1 (8 bases). The J call may be incorrect, as the DNA end agrees better with TRBJ2-7. This CDR3 region has 19 residues. Germline values: CDR1 SEHNR, CDR2 FQNEAQ (reference sequence). The CDR3 DNA reads as TGTGCCAGCAGCAACCCAGGGGGCGCGTACGGGAGGACCCACTACGAGCAGTACTTC. It encodes CASSNPGGAYGRTHYEQYF.

This chain joins TRBV4-1 and TRBJ1-4; D is possibly TRBD1 (5 bases). The CDR3 length is 15 residues. Germline V gene data show CDR1 as MGHRA and CDR2 as YSYEKL. Trimming stripped 7 bases from V and 7 bases from J, with 19 bases between. The CDR3 is CASKPPEGAFEKLFF. The CDR3 nucleotides read TGCGCCAGCAAGCCACCGGAAGGGGCTTTTGAAAAACTGTTTTTT.

The rearrangement uses TRBV9 and TRBJ2-3; maybe TRBD2 (6 bases). In germline, CDR1 is SGDLS, CDR2 YYNGEE. The ends were cut back, 0 bases at V and 4 bases at J, with 9 bases in the middle. The CDR3 has 14 amino acids. The CDR3 nucleotides are TGTGCCAGCAGCGTAGAGAGGGAGGCAGATACGCAGTATTTT. Its protein product is CASSVEREADTQYF.

The chain combines TRBV16 with TRBJ2-7, with D possibly being TRBD2 (5 bases). Germline V gives CDR1 KGHSY, CDR2 FQNENV. This CDR3 is 13 amino acids long. The ends were cut back, 0 bases at V and 6 bases at J, with 9 bases in the middle. The CDR3 loop reads CASSQSGVSEQYF. In nucleotides, the CDR3 is TGTGCCAGCAGCCAATCCGGGGTTTCCGAGCAGTACTTC.

The rearrangement links TRBV5-8 to TRBJ1-1, with D maybe TRBD1 (5 bases). CDR3 length: 13 residues. Trimming shortened V by 1 base and J by 5 bases, and 9 bases separated the two germline ends. Germline-derived CDR1 and CDR2 are SGHTS and YDEGEE. CDR3 sequence reads: CASSLWEGTEAFF. Written as DNA, the CDR3 is TGTGCCAGCAGCTTGTGGGAGGGGACTGAAGCTTTCTTT.

This clone showed up just once. CDR3: CATSREGQGETQYF. CDR3 DNA sequence: TGTGCCACCAGCAGAGAGGGGCAGGGGGAGACCCAGTACTTC. The rearrangement joins TRBV15 to TRBJ2-5; D might be TRBD1 (6 bases). Germline V CDR1 and CDR2: LNHNV, YYDKDF (reference sequence). V shed 0 bases and J shed 5 bases, with 10 bases lying between them. This CDR3 is built from 14 residues. Variable domain in full (rest from reference TRBV15 and TRBJ2-5): DAMVIQNPRYQVTQFGKPVTLSCSQTLNHNVMYWYQQKSSQAPKLLFHYYDKDFNNEADTPDNFQSRRPNTSFCFLDIRSPGLGDTAMYLCATSREGQGETQYFGPGTRLLVL.

CDR3 sequence: CASRDRGQKANYGYTF. The DNA of the CDR3 is TGTGCCAGCAGAGACCGTGGACAGAAAGCTAACTATGGCTACACCTTC. This sequence joins TRBV6-6 and TRBJ1-2, with a possible D match to TRBD1 (6 bases). The germline V gene encodes CDR1 MNHNY and CDR2 SVGAGI (reference sequence). The CDR3 extends over 16 amino acids. The V end was cut by 6 bases, the J end by 0 bases, with 17 bases between.

The V gene is TRBV5-6, the J gene TRBJ1-6, with TRBD1 identical over 7 bases. V was pared by 3 bases and J by 0 bases, with 6 bases of the junction left unmatched. CDR3 length: 17 amino acids. CDR1 is SGHDT, CDR2 YYEEEE, per germline. The CDR3 DNA sequence: TGTGCCAGCAGCTGGGGACAGCCGAGCTCCTATAATTCACCCCTCCACTTT. This gives the protein CASSWGQPSSYNSPLHF.

The V gene is TRBV2, the J gene TRBJ2-5; D gene ambiguous. The DNA end is more similar to TRBJ2-7, so the J call may be wrong. The CDR3 runs to 14 residues. Germline values: CDR1 SNHLY, CDR2 FYNNEI. CDR3 coding DNA: TGTGCCAGCAGTTCTCCCGGGCGACCCTACGAGCAGTACTTC. Protein product: CASSSPGRPYEQYF.

This chain connects TRBV2 to TRBJ2-5; perhaps TRBD2 as D (6 bases). V dropped 1 base and J dropped 12 bases, with 15 bases sitting between them. CDR3 length: 13 residues. Germline-derived CDR1 and CDR2 are SNHLY and FYNNEI. Written as DNA, the CDR3 is TGTGCCAGCAGTGAAGTATGGTCGGAGCGGGAGTACTTC. It specifies CASSEVWSEREYF.

This clone was seen only a few times. The chain links TRBV21-1 to TRBJ2-7; TRBD1, the D gene given by the table, was not confirmed from the DNA. TRBV21-1 is described as a pseudogene. The CDR3 totals 13 residues. The CDR3 region has the DNA TGTGCCAGCAGGGGACATCGCTCCTACGAGCAGTACTTC. It encodes CASRGHRSYEQYF.

This chain uses TRBV5-1 with TRBJ2-1; possible D gene TRBD1, 6 bases. Germline V gene lookup returns CDR1 SGHRS and CDR2 YFSETQ. Trimming removed 4 bases from V and 0 bases from J, with 11 bases in between. The CDR3 contains 15 residues. CDR3: CASSRDMSSYNEQFF. For the CDR3, the DNA is TGCGCCAGCAGCCGGGACATGAGCTCCTACAATGAGCAGTTCTTC.

V is TRBV5-8 and J is TRBJ2-7; D is ambiguous. The CDR3 loop spans 12 amino acids. Germline CDR1 and CDR2: SGHTS and YDEGEE. The germline V and J ends were trimmed by 0 bases and 6 bases, with 7 bases remaining between them. CDR3 protein: CASSLVRVEQYF. As DNA, the CDR3 is TGTGCCAGCAGCTTGGTCCGGGTCGAGCAGTACTTC.

V gene TRBV6-5 combines with J gene TRBJ2-7, with 10 bases matching TRBD2. V trimming: 4 bases; J trimming: 7 bases; junction bases outside the gene matches: 10. The CDR3 is 15 residues long. From germline, CDR1 is MNHEY and CDR2 SVGAGI. The CDR3 reads CASSSPSGGALEQYF. The CDR3 region has the DNA TGTGCCAGCAGTTCGCCAAGCGGGGGGGCCCTAGAGCAGTACTTC.